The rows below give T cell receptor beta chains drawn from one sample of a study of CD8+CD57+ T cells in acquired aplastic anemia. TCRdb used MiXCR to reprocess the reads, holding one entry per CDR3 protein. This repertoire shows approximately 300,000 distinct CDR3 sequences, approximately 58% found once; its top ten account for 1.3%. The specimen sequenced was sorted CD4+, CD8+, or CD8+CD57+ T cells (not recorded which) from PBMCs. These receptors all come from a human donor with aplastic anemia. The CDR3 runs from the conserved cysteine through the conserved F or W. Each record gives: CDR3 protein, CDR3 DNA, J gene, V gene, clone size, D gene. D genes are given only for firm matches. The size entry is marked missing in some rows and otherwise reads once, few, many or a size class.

CATSREDGSSYNEQFF	TGTGCCACCAGCAGAGAAGACGGGAGCTCCTACAATGAGCAGTTCTTC	TRBJ2-1	TRBV15	.	.
CASSNDGQGAGEKLFF	TGCGCCAGCAGCAATGATGGACAGGGGGCAGGTGAAAAACTGTTTTTT	TRBJ1-4	TRBV5-1	.	TRBD1
CASSSHERGGPSEQLF	TGCGCCAGCAGCTCACACGAGCGGGGGGGCCCGAGTGAGCAGCTCTTC	TRBJ2-1	TRBV5-1	.	TRBD2
CASSFPAGLAGGNEKLFF	TGTGCCAGCAGCTTCCCCGCCGGACTAGCGGGAGGTAATGAAAAACTGTTTTTT	TRBJ1-4	TRBV9	.	.
CASSLLGQGRETQYF	TGCGCCAGCAGCTTGTTGGGACAGGGGCGGGAGACCCAGTACTTC	TRBJ2-5	TRBV5-1	.	TRBD1
CASSYGASNEKLFF	TGTGCCAGTAGTTATGGGGCCTCTAATGAAAAACTGTTTTTT	TRBJ1-4	TRBV19	.	.
CSARNPGGTEAFF	TGCAGTGCTAGGAACCCCGGGGGCACTGAAGCTTTCTTT	TRBJ1-1	TRBV20-1	.	.
CASSFGTGGAGTQYF	TGTGCCAGCAGCTTCGGGACAGGGGGCGCAGGTACGCAGTATTTT	TRBJ2-3	TRBV11-2	.	TRBD1
CASSVASGAGNEQFF	TGTGCCAGCAGCGTAGCTAGCGGGGCTGGAAATGAGCAGTTCTTC	TRBJ2-1	TRBV9	many	TRBD2
CSQRTLETQYF	TGCAGCCAGCGGACACTAGAGACCCAGTACTTC	TRBJ2-5	TRBV20-1	.	.
CATSDSPFTGTDRGYTF	TGTGCCACCAGTGATTCACCGTTTACCGGGACAGATCGAGGCTACACCTTC	TRBJ1-2	TRBV24-1	.	TRBD1
CASSPFGSGVQETQYF	TGTGCCAGCTCACCATTTGGTAGCGGGGTCCAAGAGACCCAGTACTTC	TRBJ2-5	TRBV18	few	TRBD2
CASSETGGVTNQPQHF	TGTGCCAGCAGTGAAACAGGAGGAGTTACCAATCAGCCCCAGCATTTT	TRBJ1-5	TRBV2	once	.
CASSIFGGTHNEQFF	TGTGCCAGTAGTATATTCGGGGGGACACACAATGAGCAGTTCTTC	TRBJ2-1	TRBV19	.	.
CASSQDGGSTEAFF	TGTGCCAGCAGCCAAGATGGGGGGAGCACTGAAGCTTTCTTT	TRBJ1-1	TRBV4-1	.	.
CASSLRTSWHEQFF	TGTGCCAGCAGCCTACGGACTAGTTGGCATGAGCAGTTCTTC	TRBJ2-1	TRBV7-8	once	TRBD2
CSVAGTGNEKLFF	TGCAGCGTAGCCGGGACAGGGAACGAAAAACTGTTTTTT	TRBJ1-4	TRBV29-1	.	TRBD1
CSARPRRVNTGELFF	TGCAGTGCTCGTCCGAGGAGGGTGAACACCGGGGAGCTGTTTTTT	TRBJ2-2	TRBV20-1	many	.
CASSRTSGRAYEQYF	TGTGCCAGCAGTCGGACTAGCGGGAGGGCCTATGAGCAGTACTTC	TRBJ2-7	TRBV7-2	.	TRBD2
CASSQDPQGPITGELFF	TGTGCCAGCAGCCAAGATCCGCAGGGTCCAATCACCGGGGAGCTGTTTTTT	TRBJ2-2	TRBV11-2	.	.
CASSSYEVTQYF	TGTGCCAGCAGCTCATATGAGGTGACCCAGTACTTC	TRBJ2-5	TRBV7-9	.	.
CSALGLVGWEQYF	TGCAGTGCCCTGGGGCTAGTAGGTTGGGAGCAGTACTTC	TRBJ2-7	TRBV20-1	.	.
CAISESIQGAQANVLTF	TGTGCCATCAGTGAATCGATACAGGGGGCTCAGGCCAACGTCCTGACTTTC	TRBJ2-6	TRBV10-3	.	TRBD1